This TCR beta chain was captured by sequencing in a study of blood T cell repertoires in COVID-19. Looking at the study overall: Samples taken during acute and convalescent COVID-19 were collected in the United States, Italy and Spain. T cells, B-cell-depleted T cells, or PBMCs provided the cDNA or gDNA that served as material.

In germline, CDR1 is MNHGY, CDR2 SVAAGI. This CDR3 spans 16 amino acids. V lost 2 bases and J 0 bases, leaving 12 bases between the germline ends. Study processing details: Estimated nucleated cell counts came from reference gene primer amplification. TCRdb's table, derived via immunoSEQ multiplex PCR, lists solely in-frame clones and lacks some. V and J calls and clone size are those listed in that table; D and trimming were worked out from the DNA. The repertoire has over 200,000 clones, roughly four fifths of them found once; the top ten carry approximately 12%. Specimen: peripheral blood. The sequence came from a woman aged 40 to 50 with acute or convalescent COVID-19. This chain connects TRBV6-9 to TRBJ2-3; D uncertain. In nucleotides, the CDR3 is TGTGCCAGCAGTTATCGTCGAGGAGCGAGCACAGATACGCAGTATTTT. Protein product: CASSYRRGASTDTQYF.